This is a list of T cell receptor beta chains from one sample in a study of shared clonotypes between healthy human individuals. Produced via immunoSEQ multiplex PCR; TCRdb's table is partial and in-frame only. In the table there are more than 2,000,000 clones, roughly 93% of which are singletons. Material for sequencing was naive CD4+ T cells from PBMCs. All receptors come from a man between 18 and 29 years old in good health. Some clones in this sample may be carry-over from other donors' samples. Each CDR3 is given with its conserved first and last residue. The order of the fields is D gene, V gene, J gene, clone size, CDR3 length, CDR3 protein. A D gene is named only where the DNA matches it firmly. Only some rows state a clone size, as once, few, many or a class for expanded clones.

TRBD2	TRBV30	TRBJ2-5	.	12	CAWYTSGTAQYF
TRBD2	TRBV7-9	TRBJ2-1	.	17	CASSQPSSGALYNEQFF
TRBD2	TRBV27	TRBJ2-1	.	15	CASSSLAGGSNEQFF
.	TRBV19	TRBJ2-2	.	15	CASSINGGGTGELFF
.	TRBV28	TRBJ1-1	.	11	CASTRNTEAFF
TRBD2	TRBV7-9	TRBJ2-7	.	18	CASSLARPLGTSGHEQYF
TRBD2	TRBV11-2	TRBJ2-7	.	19	CASSYRPGLAGGLRYEQYF
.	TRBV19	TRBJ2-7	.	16	CASSMKGRDTYYEQYF
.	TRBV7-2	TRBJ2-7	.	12	CASSLTGYEQYF
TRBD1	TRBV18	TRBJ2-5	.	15	CASSPWTGLMETQYF
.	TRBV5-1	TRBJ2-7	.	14	CASSLILDTGEQYF
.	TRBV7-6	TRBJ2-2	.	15	CASSLIGGNTGELFF
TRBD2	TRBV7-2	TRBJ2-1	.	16	CASSFLRLAGHNEQFF
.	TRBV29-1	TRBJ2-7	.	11	CSVRAVGEQYF
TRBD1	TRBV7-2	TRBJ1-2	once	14	CASSLRQGYPGYTF
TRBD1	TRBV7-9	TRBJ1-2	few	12	CASSADRGGYTF
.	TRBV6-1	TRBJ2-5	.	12	CASSEQGETQYF
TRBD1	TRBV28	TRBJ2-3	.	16	CASSIRDRVSTDTQYF
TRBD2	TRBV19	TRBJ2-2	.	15	CASRGLAANTGELFF
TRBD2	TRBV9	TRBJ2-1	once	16	CASSAGTSGPYNEQFF
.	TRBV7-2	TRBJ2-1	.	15	CASSLRQGGYNEQFF
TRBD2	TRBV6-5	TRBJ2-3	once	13	CASRLGTTGGQYF
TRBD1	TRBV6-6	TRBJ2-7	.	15	CASRSDRARLGEQYF
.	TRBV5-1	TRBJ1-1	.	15	CASTRQGPGNTEAFF
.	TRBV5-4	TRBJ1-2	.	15	CASSSLVGGNYGYTF
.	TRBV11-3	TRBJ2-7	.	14	CASSLDRSSYEQYF
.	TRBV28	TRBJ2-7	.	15	CASTAGVVATYEQYF
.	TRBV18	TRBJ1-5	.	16	CASSPREGGSNQPQHF
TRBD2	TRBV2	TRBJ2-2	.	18	CASSEARGASGRVGELFF
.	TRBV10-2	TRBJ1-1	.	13	CASSGRVYTEAFF
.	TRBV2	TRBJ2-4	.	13	CASGGDTKNIQYF
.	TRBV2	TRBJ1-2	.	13	CASSKGQSYGYTF
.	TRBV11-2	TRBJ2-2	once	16	CASSSMGTLNTGELFF
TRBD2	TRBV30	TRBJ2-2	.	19	CAWSVRQGTAGGGTGELFF
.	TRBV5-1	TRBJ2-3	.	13	CASSLESGDTQYF
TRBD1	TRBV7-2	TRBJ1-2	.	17	CASSLQAGGQWGYGYTF
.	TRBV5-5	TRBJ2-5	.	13	CASSLPGEETQYF
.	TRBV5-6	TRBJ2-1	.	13	CAGTGWGYNEQFF
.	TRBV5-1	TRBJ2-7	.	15	CASSLHPGQTYEQYF
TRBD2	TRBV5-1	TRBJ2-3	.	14	CATKLAGASDTQYF
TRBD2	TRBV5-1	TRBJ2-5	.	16	CASEVGIAGGSETQYF
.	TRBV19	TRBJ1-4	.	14	CASSINPTNEKLFF
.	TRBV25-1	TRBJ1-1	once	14	CASSEPGENTEAFF
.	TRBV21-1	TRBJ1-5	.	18	CASSKGDTLSFGNQPQHF
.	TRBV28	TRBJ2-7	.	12	CASSLSSGRAYF
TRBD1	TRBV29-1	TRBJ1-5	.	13	CSVVSGGDQPQHF
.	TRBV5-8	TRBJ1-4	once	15	CASSRLGNADEKLFF
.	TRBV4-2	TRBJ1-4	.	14	CASSQDFGGEKLFF
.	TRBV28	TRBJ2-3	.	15	CASSSPIGRSDTQYF